This TCR beta chain was sequenced for a study of blood T cells in healthy people across ages. A J-beta primer mix and a sample-barcoded 5' primer were used in a second PCR of about 7 to 12 cycles. TCRdb called the 5' RACE reads again in MiXCR, with one record for every CDR3 protein. The sample lists roughly 1.7 million distinct CDR3 sequences; about 35% were seen once. CDR1 and CDR2 from the germline V gene are LNHNV and YYDKDF (reference sequence). Trimming left V 3 bases short and J 0 bases short, with 9 bases between. CDR3 length: 15 amino acids. Points on this clonotype: The antigen is not known.

Study-wide points: Naive CD4+ cell counts and diversity both ran higher in long-lived than in aged donors.

This sequence originates from a woman in her 30s in good health. Sequenced: blood. This rearrangement joins TRBV15 to TRBJ1-5; weak D call: TRBD1 (5 bases). The chain's CDR3 is CATSSGTDSNQPQHF. CDR3 sequence (DNA): TGTGCCACCAGCAGTGGGACGGATAGCAATCAGCCCCAGCATTTT.